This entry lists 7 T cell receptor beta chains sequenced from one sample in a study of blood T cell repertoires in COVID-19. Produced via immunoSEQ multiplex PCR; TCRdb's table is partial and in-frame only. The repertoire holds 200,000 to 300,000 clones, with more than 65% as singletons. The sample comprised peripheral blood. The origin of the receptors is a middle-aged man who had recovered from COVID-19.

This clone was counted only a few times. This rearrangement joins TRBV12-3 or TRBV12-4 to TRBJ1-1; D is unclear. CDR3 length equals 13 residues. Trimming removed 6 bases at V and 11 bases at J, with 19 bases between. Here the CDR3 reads CASSHDSRGKAFF. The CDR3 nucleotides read TGTGCCAGCAGCCATGACTCACGGGGAAAGGCTTTCTTT.

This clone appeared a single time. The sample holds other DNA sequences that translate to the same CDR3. CDR3 region: CASRRTGNQPQHF. CDR3 DNA: TGTGCCAGCAGGAGGACGGGGAATCAGCCCCAGCATTTT. The chain has TRBV6-5 and TRBJ1-5; D not certain. Trimming stripped 6 bases from V and 4 bases from J, with 10 bases between. Germline V gene data show CDR1 as MNHEY and CDR2 as SVGAGI. This CDR3 is 13 amino acids long.

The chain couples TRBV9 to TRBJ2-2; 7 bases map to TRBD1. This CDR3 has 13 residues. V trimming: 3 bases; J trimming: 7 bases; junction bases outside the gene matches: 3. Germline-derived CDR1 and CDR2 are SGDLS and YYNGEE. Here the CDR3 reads CASSADRLGELFF. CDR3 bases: TGTGCCAGCAGCGCGGACAGGCTCGGGGAGCTGTTTTTT.

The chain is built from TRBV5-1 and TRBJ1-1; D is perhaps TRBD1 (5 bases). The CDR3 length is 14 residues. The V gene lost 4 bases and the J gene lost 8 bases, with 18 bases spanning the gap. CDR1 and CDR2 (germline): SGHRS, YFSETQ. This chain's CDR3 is CASSETQAGREAFF. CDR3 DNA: TGCGCCAGCAGCGAAACACAGGCCGGAAGGGAAGCTTTCTTT.

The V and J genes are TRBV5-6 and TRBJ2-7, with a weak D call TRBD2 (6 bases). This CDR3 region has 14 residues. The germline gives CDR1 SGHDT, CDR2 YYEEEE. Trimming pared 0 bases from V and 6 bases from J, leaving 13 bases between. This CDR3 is CASSLVVVGGEQYF. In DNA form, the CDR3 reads TGTGCCAGCAGCTTGGTGGTAGTCGGGGGCGAGCAGTACTTC. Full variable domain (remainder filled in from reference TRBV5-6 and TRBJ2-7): DAGVTQSPTHLIKTRGQQVTLRCSPKSGHDTVSWYQQALGQGPQFIFQYYEEEERQRGNFPDRFSGHQFPNYSSELNVNALLLGDSALYLCASSLVVVGGEQYFGPGTRLTVT.

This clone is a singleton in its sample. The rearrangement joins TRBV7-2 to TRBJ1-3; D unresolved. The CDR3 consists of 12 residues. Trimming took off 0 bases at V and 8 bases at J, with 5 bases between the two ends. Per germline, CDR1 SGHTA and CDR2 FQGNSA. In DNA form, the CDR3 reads TGTGCCAGCAGCTTAGCGAGGGACACCATATATTTT. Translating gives CASSLARDTIYF.

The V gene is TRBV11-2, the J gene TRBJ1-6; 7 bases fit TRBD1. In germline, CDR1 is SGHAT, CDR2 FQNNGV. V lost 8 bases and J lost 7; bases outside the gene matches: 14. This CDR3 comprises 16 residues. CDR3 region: CASGLGGGYWNSPLHF. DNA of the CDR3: TGTGCCAGCGGCCTCGGAGGGGGCTATTGGAATTCACCCCTCCACTTT.